The 9 T cell receptor beta chains below were found in one sample sequenced in a study of early T cells in non-severe SARS-CoV-2 infection. MiXCR, run by TCRdb on the 5' RACE reads, gives a single entry per CDR3 protein. The data hold about 61,000 distinct CDR3 sequences, with 10% to 12% observed a single time. The specimen sequenced was whole blood. Every receptor here comes from an adult who was a healthcare worker with PCR-confirmed SARS-CoV-2 infection or an uninfected control (not recorded which).

Ten or more counts support this clonotype. This chain joins TRBV20-1 and TRBJ1-1; no clear D. Between the trimmed V and J ends, which lost 1 base and 0 bases, there was a span of 9 bases. The germline CDR1 and CDR2 sequences are DFQATT and SNEGSKA (reference sequence). The CDR3 contains 14 residues. This CDR3 is CSARVAGVNTEAFF. In nucleotides, the CDR3 is TGCAGTGCTAGAGTGGCAGGTGTGAACACTGAAGCTTTCTTT.

This clonotype was counted between two and nine times. The chain is built from TRBV15 and TRBJ1-1; no firm D call. Between the trimmed V and J ends, which lost 1 base and 1 base, there was a span of 4 bases. CDR1 LNHNV and CDR2 YYDKDF come from the germline V gene (reference sequence). The CDR3 runs to 13 residues. CDR3 nucleotides: TGTGCCACCAGCAGAGGGCCGAACACTGAAGCTTTCTTT. This codes for CATSRGPNTEAFF.

This clonotype has at least ten counts. The V and J genes are TRBV29-1 and TRBJ1-2, with unresolved D. CDR3 length equals 13 residues. Germline CDR1 SQVTM, CDR2 ANQGSEA. The germline V and J ends were trimmed by 6 bases and 6 bases, with 17 bases remaining between them. The CDR3 is CSVVTERTDGYTF. The CDR3 nucleotides read TGCAGCGTAGTGACGGAACGGACGGATGGCTACACCTTC.

This clonotype was picked up many times. The chain joins TRBV20-1 to TRBJ2-5; 10 bases match TRBD2. Losses at the gene ends were 6 bases for V and 6 bases for J; bases not matched to a gene: 10. CDR3 length: 14 residues. CDR1 and CDR2 (germline): DFQATT, SNEGSKA (reference sequence). The CDR3 loop reads CSARSGGARKTQYF. DNA of the CDR3: TGCAGTGCGAGGAGCGGGGGGGCTAGAAAGACCCAGTACTTC.

This clonotype came up many times. The CDR3 DNA reads TGCGCCAGCAGCTTGGCGGGGGCCCCCTACAATGAGCAGTTCTTC. Its protein is CASSLAGAPYNEQFF. The chain uses TRBV5-1 and TRBJ2-1; possibly TRBD1 or TRBD2 for D (6 bases each). V dropped 0 bases and J dropped 2 bases, with 9 bases sitting between them. The V gene's germline CDR1 is SGHRS and CDR2 YFSETQ. The CDR3 loop spans 15 amino acids.

Ten or more counts support this clonotype. The gene calls are TRBV7-6 and TRBJ1-1; no clear D gene. The CDR3 consists of 14 residues. Germline V CDR1 and CDR2: SGHVS, FNYEAQ. Deletions cut 3 bases from V and 4 bases from J, with 12 bases between. The CDR3 DNA reads TGTGCCAGCAGCTTTGAGTGGGGTGGCACTGAAGCTTTCTTT. This encodes CASSFEWGGTEAFF.

This clonotype appeared a few times. The gene calls are TRBV14 and TRBJ1-5, with D uncertain. Trimming removed 2 bases at V and 4 bases at J, with 9 bases between. This CDR3 contains 14 residues. Germline-derived CDR1 and CDR2 are SGHDN and FVKESK. CDR3 DNA: TGTGCCAGCAGCCAATTCTACCCTAATCAGCCCCAGCATTTT. It encodes CASSQFYPNQPQHF.

This clonotype was observed many times. The genes are TRBV5-1 and TRBJ2-7, with no clear D. Per germline, CDR1 SGHRS and CDR2 YFSETQ. V lost 0 bases and J 0 bases, leaving 10 bases between the germline ends. The CDR3 contains 15 residues. The CDR3: CASSLGPMSSYEQYF. The CDR3, as DNA: TGCGCCAGCAGCTTGGGCCCGATGAGCTCCTACGAGCAGTACTTC.

There are many counts of this clonotype. V is TRBV30 and J is TRBJ1-1; no firm D call. This CDR3 is built from 13 residues. Germline V gene lookup returns CDR1 GTSNPN and CDR2 SVGIG (reference sequence). V gave up 1 base and J gave up 4 bases, with 10 bases separating them. The CDR3 nucleotides read TGTGCCTGGAGTGGGGTAGCGTTCACTGAAGCTTTCTTT. This translates into CAWSGVAFTEAFF. The entire variable domain, with the rest obtained from reference TRBV30 and TRBJ1-1, is as follows: SQTIHQWPATLVQPVGSPLSLECTVEGTSNPNLYWYRQAAGRGLQLLFYSVGIGQISSEVPQNLSASRPQDRQFILSSKKLLLSDSGFYLCAWSGVAFTEAFFGQGTRLTVV.